Each of the 17 T cell receptor beta chains below was sequenced from the same sample in a study of T cell changes during pregnancy in multiple sclerosis (dated by TCRdb to between 2018 and 2020). Library preparation used the immunoSEQ multiplex PCR assay. Sourced from immuneACCESS, this table was stored by TCRdb with only in-frame sequences that have V and J called. A share of the clones is absent; for the studies checked, an unresolved V gene accounts for under half, and the remainder has no known explanation. This sample comprises about 72,000 clones, 91% of them detected only once. The ten largest account for around 0.64% of the sample. Sequenced here: peripheral blood, sampled in the third trimester of pregnancy. Source of these receptors: a female donor in good health, enrolled as a control in a pregnancy study.

CDR3 sequence: CASSLQPRGRNTEAFF. The DNA of the CDR3 is TGTGCCAGCAGCCTACAACCCAGGGGAAGGAACACTGAAGCTTTCTTT. The rearrangement uses TRBV9 and TRBJ1-1, with D possibly TRBD1 on 6 matching bases. This CDR3 contains 16 residues. The V end was cut by 4 bases, the J end by 1 base, with 17 bases between. From germline, CDR1 is SGDLS and CDR2 YYNGEE. Full variable domain (remainder filled in from reference TRBV9 and TRBJ1-1): DSGVTQTPKHLITATGQRVTLRCSPRSGDLSVYWYQQSLDQGLQFLIQYYNGEERAKGNILERFSAQQFPDLHSELNLSSLELGDSALYFCASSLQPRGRNTEAFFGQGTRLTVV.

The chain has TRBV15 and TRBJ1-5; TRBD1 matches 12 bases. This CDR3 contains 17 residues. CDR1 is LNHNV and CDR2 is YYDKDF in the germline V gene (reference sequence). V lost 1 base, J lost 5 bases, and 6 bases stayed unmatched. The CDR3 DNA reads as TGTGCCACCAGCAGAGCACGGGGACAGGGGGCCGATCAGCCCCAGCATTTT. This encodes CATSRARGQGADQPQHF.

The V and J genes are TRBV19 and TRBJ2-7; 8 bases are a match to TRBD1. Germline assignment: CDR1 LNHDA and CDR2 SQIVND (reference sequence). The CDR3 has 13 residues. Trimming took 7 bases from V and 0 from J; bases not matched to a gene: 2. CDR3 residues: CASTGGASYEQYF. CDR3 nucleotides: TGTGCCAGTACAGGGGGCGCCTCCTACGAGCAGTACTTC.

A single count supports this clone. This chain uses TRBV11-3 with TRBJ2-7, with D tentatively TRBD1 (7 bases). V lost 5 bases, J lost 3 bases, and 17 bases lay in between. The germline V gene has CDR1 SGHNT and CDR2 YENEEA. The CDR3 totals 15 residues. The CDR3 loop reads CASSQGDTDYYEQYF. The CDR3 nucleotides read TGTGCCAGCAGCCAGGGGGACACGGACTACTACGAGCAGTACTTC.

J is TRBJ1-1 and V is TRBV6-5; 10 bases are shared with TRBD1. V trimming: 6 bases; J trimming: 1 base; junction bases outside the gene matches: 5. This CDR3 comprises 15 residues. CDR1 is MNHEY and CDR2 is SVGAGI in the germline V gene. This chain's CDR3 is CASRGDRGRNTEAFF. CDR3 nucleotide sequence: TGTGCCAGCAGGGGGGACAGGGGTAGGAACACTGAAGCTTTCTTT.

The rearrangement joins TRBV6-1 to TRBJ2-5, with a tentative D call TRBD2 (6 bases). The germline gives CDR1 MNHNS, CDR2 SASEGT. V lost 1 base and J 5 bases, leaving 14 bases between the germline ends. The CDR3 contains 15 residues. CDR3 bases: TGTGCCAGCAGTGAAGGTCGGGGGAAAGGCGAGACCCAGTACTTC. Its protein is CASSEGRGKGETQYF.

J is TRBJ1-6 and V is TRBV7-9; no clear D. Germline V CDR1 and CDR2: SEHNR, FQNEAQ (reference sequence). Trimming stripped 1 base from V and 7 bases from J, with 8 bases between. The CDR3 extends over 14 amino acids. The CDR3 here is CASSLESPNSPLHF. The CDR3 coding sequence is TGTGCCAGCAGCTTAGAAAGCCCCAATTCACCCCTCCACTTT.

The chain is built from TRBV7-9 and TRBJ2-2, with 10 bases lining up with TRBD2. The V and J ends lost 10 bases and 4 bases, in that order; junction bases with no gene match: 12. The CDR3 runs 16 residues. Germline V CDR1 and CDR2: SEHNR, FQNEAQ (reference sequence). The CDR3, as DNA: TGTGCCACCCCCCTGGGGGCTAGCGGGAGCACCGGGGAGCTGTTTTTT. As protein: CATPLGASGSTGELFF.

The rearrangement links TRBV5-5 to TRBJ1-2; 10 nucleotides match TRBD1. There are 15 residues in the CDR3. CDR1 is SGHKS and CDR2 is YYEKEE in the germline V gene (reference sequence). V lost 1 base to trimming and J lost 8 bases; unmatched junction nucleotides: 8. In nucleotides, the CDR3 is TGTGCCAGCAGCTTGTATCGTGGGACAGGGGAAGGCTACACCTTC. This sequence encodes CASSLYRGTGEGYTF.

This clone was seen only once. The chain carries TRBV4-1 and TRBJ1-5; D remains unclear. This CDR3 spans 13 amino acids. Germline CDR1 reads MGHRA; CDR2 reads YSYEKL. Between the trimmed V and J ends, which lost 0 bases and 7 bases, there was a span of 7 bases. The CDR3 DNA follows: TGCGCCAGCAGCCAAGATCCGTCGCAGCCCCAGCATTTT. The encoded protein is CASSQDPSQPQHF.

This chain joins TRBV10-3 and TRBJ1-4; 7 nucleotides agree with TRBD1. The CDR3 has 15 amino acids. The germline V gene encodes CDR1 ENHRY and CDR2 SYGVKD. Germline trimming cut 6 bases from V and 5 bases from J; bases unmatched to any gene: 9. The CDR3 region is CAISTKGGANEKLFF. The DNA for the CDR3 is TGTGCCATCAGCACGAAAGGGGGCGCGAATGAAAAACTGTTTTTT.

The rearrangement uses TRBV7-6 and TRBJ2-6, with 7 bases that match TRBD2. CDR1 SGHVS and CDR2 FNYEAQ come from the germline V gene. This CDR3 is built from 14 residues. Germline trimming cut 0 bases from V and 8 bases from J; bases unmatched to any gene: 1. CDR3 coding DNA: TGTGCCAGCAGCTTAGCGGGAGGGTCCAACGTCCTGACTTTC. It translates to CASSLAGGSNVLTF.

This chain connects TRBV5-1 to TRBJ2-7; TRBD2 matches 10 bases. This CDR3 has 15 residues. With 2 bases clipped from V and 2 bases from J, the junction kept 4 bases outside the gene matches. CDR1 and CDR2 from the germline V gene are SGHRS and YFSETQ. For the CDR3, the DNA is TGCGCCAGCAGCTTACAGCGGGAGGGCCCCTACGAGCAGTACTTC. Protein: CASSLQREGPYEQYF.

This chain links TRBV28 with TRBJ2-2; 10 bases map to TRBD2. The germline gives CDR1 MDHEN, CDR2 SYDVKM. The J segment lost 7 bases and the V segment lost 7 bases, leaving 15 bases of the junction unmatched. The CDR3 is 17 residues long. CDR3 bases: TGTGCCAGCAACCCTGGGTCTAGCGGGAGTATGGGCGGGGAGCTGTTTTTT. Protein sequence: CASNPGSSGSMGGELFF.

This clone was seen once. J is TRBJ2-7 and V is TRBV6-1; 9 bases are a match to TRBD1. The junction had 6 bases not matched to a gene; V was cut back by 10 bases and J by 2 bases. There are 13 residues in the CDR3. The germline V gene has CDR1 MNHNS and CDR2 SASEGT. Written as DNA, the CDR3 is TGTGCCACCTCCGGGACAGGGACCTACGAGCAGTACTTC. Protein: CATSGTGTYEQYF.

The rearrangement joins TRBV6-1 to TRBJ2-7; TRBD2 matches at 11 bases. Germline CDR1 MNHNS, CDR2 SASEGT. After removal of 2 bases from V and 2 bases from J, the junction contained 5 bases not matched to a gene. The CDR3 length is 16 residues. CDR3 bases: TGTGCCAGCAGTGAACGACTAGCGGGAATAACCTACGAGCAGTACTTC. Translated: CASSERLAGITYEQYF.

This clone was picked up a small number of times. The chain combines TRBV2 with TRBJ1-5; D might be TRBD1 (5 bases). Deletions cut 8 bases from V and 5 bases from J, with 16 bases between. The CDR3 runs to 14 residues. Germline CDR1 reads SNHLY; CDR2 reads FYNNEI. The CDR3 DNA reads as TGTGCCAGCGGCGGCCTGCGGGGGGATCAGCCCCAGCATTTT. It yields the protein CASGGLRGDQPQHF.